This TCR beta chain was recovered during a study of cytomegalovirus exposure and HLA in healthy donors. The study ran its PCR with 60 Vbeta and 13 Jbeta primers. Clones were sequenced by immunoSEQ multiplex PCR, and TCRdb holds only the in-frame ones, with some missing. The top ten hold 4.5% to 7.5% of the sample, which has 200,000 or so clones, nearly 80% seen once. This CDR3 has 14 residues. Germline V gene sequence: CDR1 SGHRS, CDR2 YFSETQ. Broader study findings: The study assumed roughly uniform donor sequencing depth for presence/absence analyses. Per a later analysis, HLA-associated TCR beta chains showed more clonal expansion than other, equally common TCR beta chains. In a later analysis, V- and J-gene trimming of beta chains associated with a DCLRE1C missense variant, replicated independently.

Donors consisted of healthy bone marrow donors. In the case of this clone: Antigen: not known. An end of the junction differs from the germline gene, which may be a read error.

This rearrangement joins TRBV5-1 to TRBJ2-1; 11 nucleotides match TRBD2. This receptor was obtained from a woman aged 25 to 39 in good health and CMV-seropositive. Sequences were obtained from PBMCs. CDR3 bases: TGCGCCAGCACTGGGACTAGCGGAAACAATCAGCAGTTCTTC. Protein: CASTGTSGNNQQFF.